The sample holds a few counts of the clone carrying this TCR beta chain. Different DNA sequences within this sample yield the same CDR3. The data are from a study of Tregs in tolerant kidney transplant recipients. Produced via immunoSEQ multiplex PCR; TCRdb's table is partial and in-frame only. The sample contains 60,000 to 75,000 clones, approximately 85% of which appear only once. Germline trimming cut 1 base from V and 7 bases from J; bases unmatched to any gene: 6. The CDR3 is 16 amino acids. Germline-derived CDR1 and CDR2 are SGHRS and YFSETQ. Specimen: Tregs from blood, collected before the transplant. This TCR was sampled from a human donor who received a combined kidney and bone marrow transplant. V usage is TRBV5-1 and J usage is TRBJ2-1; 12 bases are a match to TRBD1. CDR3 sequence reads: CASSLTGQGAENEQFF. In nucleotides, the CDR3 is TGCGCCAGCAGCTTGACGGGACAGGGGGCTGAAAATGAGCAGTTCTTC.